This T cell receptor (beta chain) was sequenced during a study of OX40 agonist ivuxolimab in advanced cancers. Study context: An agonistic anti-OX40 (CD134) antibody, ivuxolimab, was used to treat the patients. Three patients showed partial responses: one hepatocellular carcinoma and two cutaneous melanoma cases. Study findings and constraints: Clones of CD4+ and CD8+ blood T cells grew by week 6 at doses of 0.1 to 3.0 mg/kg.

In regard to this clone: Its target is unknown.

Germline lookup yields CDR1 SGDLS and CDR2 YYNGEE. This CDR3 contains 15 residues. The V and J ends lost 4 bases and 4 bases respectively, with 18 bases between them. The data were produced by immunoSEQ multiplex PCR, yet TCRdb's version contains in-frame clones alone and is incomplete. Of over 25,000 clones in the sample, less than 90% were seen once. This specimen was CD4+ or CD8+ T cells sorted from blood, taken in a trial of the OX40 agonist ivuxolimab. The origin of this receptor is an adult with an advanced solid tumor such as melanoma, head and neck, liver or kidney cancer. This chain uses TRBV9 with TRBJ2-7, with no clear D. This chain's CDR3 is CASSPQSTLPYEQYF. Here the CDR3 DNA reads TGTGCCAGCAGCCCGCAATCCACCCTCCCGTACGAGCAGTACTTC.